This TCR beta chain derives from a study of blood T cell repertoires in COVID-19. Data came from immunoSEQ multiplex PCR; TCRdb stores just in-frame clones and leaves some out. The top ten hold 0.9% to 1.5% of the sample, which has 350,000 to 400,000 clones, 70% to 90% seen once. Source material: PBMCs or T cells enriched from blood (not recorded which). This receptor was identified in a woman between 18 and 29 years old who had recovered from COVID-19.

The CDR3 DNA is TGTGCCAGCAGCCAGGGGTTCACAGGGGGCTGTGAAGCTTTCTTT. It encodes CASSQGFTGGCEAFF. The chain couples TRBV21-1 to TRBJ1-1; the D call in the table, TRBD1, was not verified against the DNA. TRBV21-1 is a pseudogene segment. This CDR3 has 15 residues.